This is a list of T cell receptor beta chains from one sample in a study of T cells in Graves' hyperthyroidism and ophthalmopathy. TCRdb recomputed calls from the multiplex PCR reads with MiXCR, one row per CDR3 protein. The sample consists of almost 600,000 distinct CDR3 sequences, about 15% of them appearing once. Sequenced material: blood. The receptors were sampled from a woman aged 30 to 39 with Graves' hyperthyroidism that later progressed to Graves' ophthalmopathy. Both conserved end residues are part of each CDR3. The D gene is left open where the match is weak.

>TRBV29-1|TRBJ1-1|TRBD1
CSVEGQGADEAFF
>TRBV6-6|TRBJ2-7|.
CASSYSPGKSSYEQYF
>TRBV28|TRBJ1-5|.
CASSFTPGSALGSNQPQHF
>TRBV10-3|TRBJ2-2|.
CAISEGTWNTGELFF
>TRBV30|TRBJ2-1|.
CAWSVRGSYGQFF
>TRBV7-9|TRBJ2-3|TRBD2
CASLFTSEHTQYF
>TRBV25-1|TRBJ1-1|.
CASSKNQEAFF
>TRBV11-2|TRBJ2-5|.
CASSLDLASSQETQYF
>TRBV11-3|TRBJ1-2|.
CASSSDNYGYTF
>TRBV11-2|TRBJ2-1|TRBD2
CASSPTSGVAHNEQFF
>TRBV18|TRBJ1-5|.
CASSPSEGWDQPQHF
>TRBV24-1|TRBJ1-2|.
CATSGTEYGYTF
>TRBV27|TRBJ1-1|.
CASRRDGGGSLTEAFF
>TRBV7-9|TRBJ2-6|TRBD1
CASSTTGGVTGANVLTF
>TRBV5-6|TRBJ2-7|.
CASSLATGHSYEQYF
>TRBV12-3/TRBV12-4|TRBJ2-5|.
CASSFGGIQETQYF
>TRBV27|TRBJ2-3|.
CASSHKGIGDTQYF
>TRBV5-1|TRBJ1-5|.
CASSLSWGGDQPQHF
>TRBV12-3/TRBV12-4|TRBJ1-2|.
CASSLWGAQGNYGYTF
>TRBV20-1|TRBJ2-1|.
CSAPPSSYNEQFF
>TRBV20-1|TRBJ2-5|TRBD2
CSAIPGGGSQETQYF
>TRBV2|TRBJ1-4|TRBD1
CASSVPGQGATNEKLFF
>TRBV19|TRBJ2-7|.
CASSKTGIYEQYF
>TRBV27|TRBJ2-3|TRBD2
CASSYVGLAGGSDTQYF
>TRBV13|TRBJ2-7|.
CASSLGTRGYEQYF
>TRBV10-2|TRBJ2-5|.
CASSDEGETQYF
>TRBV5-1|TRBJ1-6|TRBD1
CASSLAGTGTHSPLHF
>TRBV19|TRBJ1-1|.
CASKVGTANTEAFF
>TRBV24-1|TRBJ2-7|TRBD2
CATSDGGLGTYEQYF
>TRBV12-3/TRBV12-4|TRBJ2-2|.
CASSRDSNTGELFF
>TRBV28|TRBJ2-1|.
CASEEPASYNEQFF
>TRBV4-2|TRBJ2-5|TRBD2
CASSQSSGSQETQYF
>TRBV20-1|TRBJ2-2|.
CSARVSRRTGELFF
>TRBV13|TRBJ2-5|TRBD2
CASSLGTSFLETQYF
>TRBV29-1|TRBJ1-1|.
CSVEDRPKAFF
>TRBV6-1|TRBJ2-7|.
CASRQGPSEQYF
>TRBV20-1|TRBJ2-1|.
CSARGRRVYNEQFF
>TRBV20-1|TRBJ2-7|.
CSARSAGPWGSYEQYF
>TRBV20-1|TRBJ2-2|TRBD1
CSARDIRGTGELFF
>TRBV12-3/TRBV12-4|TRBJ1-5|.
CASSWAGRGNQPQHF
>TRBV5-1|TRBJ2-1|TRBD2
CASSLSRTSGRYNEQFF
>TRBV27|TRBJ2-1|TRBD2
CASGPGLAGSEQFF
>TRBV3-1|TRBJ1-6|.
CASSQDPRVGSPLHF
>TRBV6-1|TRBJ2-7|TRBD2
CASRPRLAGLEEQYF
>TRBV29-1|TRBJ1-1|.
CSVAGQLNTEAFF
>TRBV11-3|TRBJ1-4|.
CASSWVDNEKLFF
>TRBV2|TRBJ2-5|.
CATDSGHGETQYF
>TRBV7-9|TRBJ2-6|TRBD1
CASSSLGTAGANVLTF
>TRBV3-1|TRBJ2-6|.
CASSQVRGPSSGANVLTF
>TRBV20-1|TRBJ2-1|TRBD2
CSAPGLAGFSSYNEQFF
>TRBV6-1|TRBJ1-5|.
CASSAMDGDYSNQPQHF
>TRBV5-1|TRBJ1-4|.
CASSVLGQGSGEKLFF
>TRBV2|TRBJ2-2|.
CASKVAANTGELFF